The rows below give T cell receptor beta chains drawn from one sample of a study of T cell repertoires in cytomegalovirus infection. These receptors have no known antigen. TCRdb passed the reads through MiXCR, listing each CDR3 protein once. The profile shows approximately 50,000 distinct CDR3 sequences, roughly a fifth of them singletons. The specimen was CD8+ T cells from cultured PBMCs, collected from culture after CMV antigen stimulation. The receptors were gathered from a human donor in good health (CMV status not recorded). Some clones in this sample may be carry-over from other donors' samples. Both conserved end residues are trimmed from each CDR3. Each record gives: V gene, D gene, CDR3 protein. D genes are given only for firm matches.

V gene: TRBV7-2; D gene: .; CDR3 protein: ASSLLYDTQY
V gene: TRBV5-6; D gene: .; CDR3 protein: ASSSTPVNTEAF
V gene: TRBV5-5; D gene: TRBD1; CDR3 protein: ASSRQGGGGNQPQH
V gene: TRBV7-9; D gene: .; CDR3 protein: ASSADVGRTEKLF
V gene: TRBV4-2; D gene: TRBD2; CDR3 protein: ASSQDSSGGLGIQY
V gene: TRBV7-2; D gene: .; CDR3 protein: ASSLAPGFIGQPQH
V gene: TRBV5-1; D gene: TRBD1; CDR3 protein: ASSLGLGGPATNEKLF
V gene: TRBV7-6; D gene: TRBD2; CDR3 protein: ASSAGGARKQF
V gene: TRBV7-2; D gene: TRBD2; CDR3 protein: ASSLFGGGAGDTQY
V gene: TRBV19; D gene: TRBD1; CDR3 protein: ASSLRQGREQY
V gene: TRBV11-2; D gene: TRBD1; CDR3 protein: ASSFRIRDREAF
V gene: TRBV7-2; D gene: .; CDR3 protein: ASSWDTRLSTDTQY
V gene: TRBV6-1; D gene: TRBD2; CDR3 protein: ASTRARGDIQY
V gene: TRBV7-6; D gene: .; CDR3 protein: ATRDGWGAGGYT
V gene: TRBV7-6; D gene: TRBD1; CDR3 protein: ASSSPGTGNLLNTEAF
V gene: TRBV7-8; D gene: TRBD1; CDR3 protein: ASSWGQGDEQY
V gene: TRBV5-1; D gene: TRBD1; CDR3 protein: ASSPGQGASTDTQY
V gene: TRBV7-2; D gene: .; CDR3 protein: ASSLVPGSSYNEQF
V gene: TRBV12-5; D gene: TRBD1; CDR3 protein: ASASDRRYQETQY
V gene: TRBV30; D gene: TRBD2; CDR3 protein: AWSAMRGSWF
V gene: TRBV7-2; D gene: .; CDR3 protein: ASSTRQKNSPLH
V gene: TRBV27; D gene: TRBD1; CDR3 protein: ASSRGQGHEQY
V gene: TRBV7-8; D gene: TRBD2; CDR3 protein: ASSIPSGGSTDTQY
V gene: TRBV7-9; D gene: .; CDR3 protein: ASSLARDIQY
V gene: TRBV4-1; D gene: .; CDR3 protein: ASSQVGENTEAF
V gene: TRBV6-1; D gene: .; CDR3 protein: ASSGRRSADEQY
V gene: TRBV5-8; D gene: .; CDR3 protein: ASSLVGTGTEAF
V gene: TRBV7-8; D gene: TRBD1; CDR3 protein: ASSLVGTANSNQPQH
V gene: TRBV4-1; D gene: .; CDR3 protein: ASSQPRGGDEKLF
V gene: TRBV7-9; D gene: TRBD1; CDR3 protein: ASSSRDRPYNEQF
V gene: TRBV7-9; D gene: .; CDR3 protein: ASSLSSSYEQY
V gene: TRBV29-1; D gene: .; CDR3 protein: SVGARQTNEKLF
V gene: TRBV7-2; D gene: .; CDR3 protein: ASSLTGVGQPQH
V gene: TRBV7-8; D gene: .; CDR3 protein: ASSLGRLPLMNTEAF
V gene: TRBV7-2; D gene: .; CDR3 protein: ASSLTWRVEAF
V gene: TRBV19; D gene: .; CDR3 protein: ASSPRAATEAF